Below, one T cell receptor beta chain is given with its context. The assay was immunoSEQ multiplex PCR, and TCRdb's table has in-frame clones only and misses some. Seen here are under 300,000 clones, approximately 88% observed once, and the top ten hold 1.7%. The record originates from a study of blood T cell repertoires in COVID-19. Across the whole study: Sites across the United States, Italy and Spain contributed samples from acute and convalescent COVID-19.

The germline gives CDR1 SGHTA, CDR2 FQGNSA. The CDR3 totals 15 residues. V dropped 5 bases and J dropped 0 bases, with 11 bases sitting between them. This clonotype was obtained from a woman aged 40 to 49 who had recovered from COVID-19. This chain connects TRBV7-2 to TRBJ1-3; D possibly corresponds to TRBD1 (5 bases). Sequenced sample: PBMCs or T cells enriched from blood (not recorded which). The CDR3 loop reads CASSTDSYSGNTIYF. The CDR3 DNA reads TGTGCCAGCAGCACAGACAGCTACTCTGGAAACACCATATATTTT.